Each of the 5 T cell receptor beta chains below was sequenced from the same sample in a study of blood T cell repertoires in COVID-19. TCRdb keeps only in-frame clones here, not all; method: immunoSEQ multiplex PCR. The data hold over 600,000 clones, with around 90% observed a single time. The sequenced sample was peripheral blood. Source of these receptors: a woman younger than 30 with acute or convalescent COVID-19.

The chain joins TRBV21-1 to TRBJ1-5; the table's D call, TRBD1, has no DNA check behind it. TRBV21-1 is a documented pseudogene. The length of the CDR3 is 14 residues. CDR3 region: CASSKYRINQPQHF. In DNA form, the CDR3 reads TGTGCCAGCAGCAAATACAGAATTAATCAGCCCCAGCATTTT.

This clone occurred once. This rearrangement joins TRBV9 to TRBJ1-4; a weak D match, TRBD1 (5 bases). Germline V CDR1 and CDR2: SGDLS, YYNGEE. The CDR3 has 15 amino acids. V was clipped by 0 bases and J by 7 bases, with 13 bases between them. The CDR3 coding sequence is TGTGCCAGCAGCGTAGGAATCAGGGAGGGTGAAAAACTGTTTTTT. This codes for CASSVGIREGEKLFF.

This clone has just a few counts. This chain uses TRBV5-5 with TRBJ1-2; D is ambiguous. The CDR3 has 12 amino acids. Germline CDR1 is SGHKS and CDR2 is YYEKEE (reference sequence). V lost 1 base to trimming and J lost 7 bases, with 8 bases between them. The CDR3 here is CASSLTLVGYTF. CDR3 nucleotide sequence: TGTGCCAGCAGCTTGACTTTGGTTGGCTACACCTTC.

The chain uses TRBV6-5 and TRBJ1-1; maybe TRBD1 (5 bases). This CDR3 is 13 amino acids long. Germline-derived CDR1 and CDR2 are MNHEY and SVGAGI. V was trimmed by 2 bases and J by 7 bases, leaving 11 bases between them. CDR3 amino acids: CASSYGAGIEAFF. The CDR3 DNA sequence: TGTGCCAGCAGTTACGGGGCAGGGATTGAAGCTTTCTTT.

The chain couples TRBV6-6 to TRBJ1-2; the D gene is possibly TRBD1 (5 bases). Germline CDR1 and CDR2: MNHNY and SVGAGI (reference sequence). This CDR3 is 11 amino acids long. The V and J ends lost 6 bases and 7 bases respectively, with 9 bases between them. The CDR3 region has the DNA TGTGCCAGCAGCCCCGACAGTGGCTACACCTTC. It yields the protein CASSPDSGYTF.